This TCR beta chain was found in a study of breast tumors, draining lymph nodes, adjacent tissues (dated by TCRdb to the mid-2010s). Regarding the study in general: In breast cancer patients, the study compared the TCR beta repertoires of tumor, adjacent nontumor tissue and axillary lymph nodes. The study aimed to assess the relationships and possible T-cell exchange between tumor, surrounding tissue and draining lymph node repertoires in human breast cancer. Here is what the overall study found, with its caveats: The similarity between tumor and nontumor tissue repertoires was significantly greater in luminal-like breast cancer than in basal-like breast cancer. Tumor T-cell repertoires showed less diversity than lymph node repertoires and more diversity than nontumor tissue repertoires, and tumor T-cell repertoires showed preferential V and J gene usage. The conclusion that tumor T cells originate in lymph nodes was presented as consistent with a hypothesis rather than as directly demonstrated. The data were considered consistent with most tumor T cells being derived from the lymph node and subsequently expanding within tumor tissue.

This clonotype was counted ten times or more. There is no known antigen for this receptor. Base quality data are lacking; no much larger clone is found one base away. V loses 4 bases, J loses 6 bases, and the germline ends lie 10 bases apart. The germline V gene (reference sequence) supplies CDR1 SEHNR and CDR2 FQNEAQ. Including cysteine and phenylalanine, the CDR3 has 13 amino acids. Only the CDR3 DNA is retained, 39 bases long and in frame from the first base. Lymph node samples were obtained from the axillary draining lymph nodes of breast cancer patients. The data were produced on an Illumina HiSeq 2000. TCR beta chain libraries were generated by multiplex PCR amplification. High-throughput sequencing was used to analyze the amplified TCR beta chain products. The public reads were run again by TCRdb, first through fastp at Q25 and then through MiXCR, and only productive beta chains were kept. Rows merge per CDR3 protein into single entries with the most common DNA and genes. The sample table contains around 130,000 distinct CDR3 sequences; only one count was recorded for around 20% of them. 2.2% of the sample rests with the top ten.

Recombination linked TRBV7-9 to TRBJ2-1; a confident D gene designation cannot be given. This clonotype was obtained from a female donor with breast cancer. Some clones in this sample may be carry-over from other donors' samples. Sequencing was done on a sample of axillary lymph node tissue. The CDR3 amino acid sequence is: CASSSTEPNEQFF. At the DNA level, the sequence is TGTGCCAGCAGCTCAACCGAACCCAATGAGCAGTTCTTC.